The present entry profiles one T cell receptor beta chain with its context. Indicated time point: newly diagnosed, previously untreated cHL patient sample. As a comparison, the study used PBMCs from newly diagnosed, untreated classical Hodgkin lymphoma. This CDR3 has 11 amino acids. Deletions cut 1 base from V and 12 bases from J, with 10 bases between. Germline CDR1 reads DFQATT; CDR2 reads SNEGSKA (reference sequence). The record originates from a study of PD-1 blockade in classical Hodgkin lymphoma. TCRdb's table, derived via immunoSEQ multiplex PCR, lists solely in-frame clones and lacks some. This table has approximately 47,000 clones, approximately 90% appearing once.

This chain joins TRBV20-1 and TRBJ2-1; D is unclear. Sequenced sample: peripheral blood mononuclear cells (PBMCs). The sequence was collected from a human donor with classical Hodgkin lymphoma. The CDR3 is CSARALGWQFF. Written as DNA, the CDR3 is TGCAGTGCTAGAGCCTTAGGGTGGCAGTTCTTC.